One and the same sample provided the 20 T cell receptor beta chains below, sequenced in a study of identical twins. TCRdb fed the 5' RACE reads into MiXCR, producing one record per CDR3 protein. The table lists hundreds of thousands of distinct CDR3 sequences, roughly 8.6% of them singletons. The same data also went into a second study, on yellow fever vaccine responses in identical twins.

Sequencing was carried out using memory (CD45RO+) T cells sorted from blood. These receptor sequences come from a woman aged 18-29 years in good health.

This clonotype has only a few counts. The J gene is TRBJ2-3, the V gene TRBV19, with 11 nucleotides matching TRBD2. Germline V gene lookup returns CDR1 LNHDA and CDR2 SQIVND (reference sequence). The CDR3 length is 16 residues. Trimming took 0 bases from V and 1 from J; bases not matched to a gene: 0. The CDR3 DNA reads TGTGCCAGTAGTATAGATAGCGGGAGGGGCACAGATACGCAGTATTTT. It codes for CASSIDSGRGTDTQYF.

This clonotype was seen a handful of times. The V gene is TRBV2, the J gene TRBJ2-7; weak D call: TRBD1 (5 bases). The CDR3 is 12 residues long. V was pared by 6 bases and J by 3 bases, with 9 bases between. Germline-derived CDR1 and CDR2 are SNHLY and FYNNEI. CDR3 amino acids: CASRDTNYEQYF. Here the CDR3 DNA reads TGTGCCAGCAGGGACACCAACTACGAGCAGTACTTC.

In this sample, this clonotype turned up a few times. The chain uses TRBV10-3 and TRBJ1-2; 8 bases line up with TRBD1. The CDR3 contains 13 residues. CDR1 is ENHRY and CDR2 is SYGVKD in the germline V gene. Trimming took 6 bases from V and 4 from J; bases not matched to a gene: 4. This CDR3 is CAISGQGPYGYTF. The CDR3 DNA follows: TGTGCCATCAGCGGACAGGGTCCCTATGGCTACACCTTC.

This clonotype has a single count. The rearrangement uses TRBV3-1 and TRBJ2-1; 7 bases fit TRBD1. The ends lost 4 bases at V and 7 bases at J; junction bases unmatched: 16. The CDR3 is made up of 17 amino acids. Germline CDR1 and CDR2: LGHDT and YNNKEL (reference sequence). DNA for the CDR3: TGTGCCAGCAGCCTCGGGATGTGGACAGGTCTTGGTAATGAGCAGTTCTTC. Its protein product is CASSLGMWTGLGNEQFF.

This clonotype was counted at least ten times. The chain carries TRBV4-1 and TRBJ1-1; no clear D gene. CDR1 is MGHRA, CDR2 YSYEKL, per germline. Between the trimmed V and J ends, which lost 0 bases and 1 base, there was a span of 6 bases. This CDR3 comprises 14 residues. In DNA form, the CDR3 reads TGCGCCAGCAGCCAAGAAGCCCCGAACACTGAAGCTTTCTTT. It yields the protein CASSQEAPNTEAFF.

The table lists this clonotype with a few counts. The chain carries TRBV7-3 and TRBJ2-3, with 8 bases lining up with TRBD2. From germline, CDR1 is SGHTA and CDR2 FQGTGA. This CDR3 is 15 amino acids long. The ends lost 4 bases at V and 2 bases at J; junction bases unmatched: 5. The CDR3 protein is CASSYSGRTTDTQYF. CDR3 in DNA: TGTGCCAGCAGCTACAGCGGGAGAACCACAGATACGCAGTATTTT.

This chain uses TRBV28 with TRBJ2-5; tentatively, D is TRBD2 (5 bases). Germline lookup yields CDR1 MDHEN and CDR2 SYDVKM. The germline V and J ends were trimmed by 4 bases and 4 bases, with 10 bases remaining between them. This CDR3 spans 13 amino acids. The CDR3: CASSYLAGETQYF. The DNA for the CDR3 is TGTGCCAGCAGTTACCTAGCAGGAGAGACCCAGTACTTC.

V is TRBV9 and J is TRBJ1-6; D unresolved. This CDR3 has 16 amino acids. Germline CDR1 reads SGDLS; CDR2 reads YYNGEE. Trimming took 0 bases from V and 7 from J, leaving 14 bases between them. CDR3 DNA sequence: TGTGCCAGCAGCGTAGCCCCCACTCTGGGGAATTCACCCCTCCACTTT. Translating gives CASSVAPTLGNSPLHF.

This clonotype was detected a few times. The chain joins TRBV6-5 to TRBJ2-2; 9 bases are a match to TRBD2. The CDR3 totals 15 residues. V lost 3 bases to trimming and J lost 6 bases; unmatched junction nucleotides: 5. Germline loops: CDR1 MNHEY, CDR2 SVGAGI. The CDR3 sequence is CASSYGGGVAGELFF. The CDR3 DNA is TGTGCCAGCAGTTATGGCGGGGGGGTAGCCGGGGAGCTGTTTTTT.

This clonotype was seen a handful of times. The gene calls are TRBV20-1 and TRBJ2-5; unclear D gene. V lost 0 bases to trimming and J lost 0 bases, with 2 bases between them. Germline lookup yields CDR1 DFQATT and CDR2 SNEGSKA (reference sequence). The CDR3 covers 12 residues. CDR3 residues: CSAREYQETQYF. The DNA of the CDR3 is TGCAGTGCTAGAGAGTACCAAGAGACCCAGTACTTC.

The chain employs TRBV20-1 and TRBJ1-5; 9 bases fit TRBD1. With V trimmed by 6 bases and J by 2 bases, 8 bases remained unmatched. The CDR3 runs to 15 residues. Germline assignment: CDR1 DFQATT and CDR2 SNEGSKA (reference sequence). The CDR3 DNA is TGCAGTGCGATTGACCGGGACAGGGGCAATCAGCCCCAGCATTTT. Translating gives CSAIDRDRGNQPQHF.

In this sample, this clonotype turned up a few times. The chain uses TRBV28 and TRBJ1-4, with D unresolved. The length of the CDR3 is 12 residues. Germline-derived CDR1 and CDR2 are MDHEN and SYDVKM. Trimming pared 3 bases from V and 8 bases from J, leaving 7 bases between. The CDR3 bases are TGTGCCAGCAGTTTCGGAGACGAAAAACTGTTTTTT. As protein: CASSFGDEKLFF.

V is TRBV29-1 and J is TRBJ1-1, with 8 bases fitting TRBD1. This CDR3 has 15 amino acids. The V and J ends lost 7 bases and 5 bases, in that order; junction bases with no gene match: 15. Germline CDR1 is SQVTM and CDR2 is ANQGSEA. The CDR3 reads CSAKVDRGSGTEAFF. The DNA of the CDR3 is TGCAGCGCAAAGGTCGACAGGGGTTCGGGGACTGAAGCTTTCTTT.

J is TRBJ1-5 and V is TRBV20-1; possibly TRBD1 for D (5 bases). The CDR3 is 13 amino acids. Germline assignment: CDR1 DFQATT and CDR2 SNEGSKA (reference sequence). Trimming cost V 2 bases and J 6 bases, with 11 bases left between them. The CDR3 nucleotides read TGCAGTGCTAGATTAGGGGTAGTTCAGCCCCAGCATTTT. Protein product: CSARLGVVQPQHF.

This clonotype has only a few counts. The chain combines TRBV20-1 with TRBJ2-1, with 11 bases aligning to TRBD2. Germline values: CDR1 DFQATT, CDR2 SNEGSKA (reference sequence). J was trimmed by 6 bases and V by 5 bases; bases with no gene match: 9. The CDR3 runs 15 residues. In DNA form, the CDR3 reads TGCAGTGCTGTTCCTAGCGGGGGGCTCCTCAATGAGCAGTTCTTC. It specifies CSAVPSGGLLNEQFF.

The gene calls are TRBV18 and TRBJ2-6, with TRBD1 matching 7 bases. From germline, CDR1 is KGHSH and CDR2 LQKENI. This CDR3 has 17 residues. Germline trimming cut 5 bases from V and 1 base from J; bases unmatched to any gene: 8. CDR3 residues: CASSSNTGVSGANVLTF. The CDR3, as DNA: TGTGCCAGCTCATCAAACACAGGGGTATCTGGGGCCAACGTCCTGACTTTC.

This clonotype occurred a few times. The chain couples TRBV5-6 to TRBJ2-3; no clear D gene. The CDR3 contains 14 residues. Deletions cut 0 bases from V and 4 bases from J, with 9 bases between. CDR1 SGHDT and CDR2 YYEEEE come from the germline V gene. The CDR3 loop reads CASSLGVPADTQYF. CDR3 DNA: TGTGCCAGCAGCTTGGGGGTCCCCGCAGATACGCAGTATTTT.

The chain combines TRBV7-2 with TRBJ2-2; D is perhaps TRBD2 (5 bases). The germline V gene has CDR1 SGHTA and CDR2 FQGNSA. The CDR3 consists of 16 residues. V lost 5 bases, J lost 2 bases, and 15 bases lay in between. The CDR3 reads CASSRRAGSNTGELFF. The CDR3 region has the DNA TGTGCCAGCAGCCGAAGGGCGGGCAGCAACACCGGGGAGCTGTTTTTT.

This rearrangement joins TRBV9 to TRBJ2-2; D unresolved. Germline lookup yields CDR1 SGDLS and CDR2 YYNGEE. Between the trimmed V and J ends, which lost 1 base and 7 bases, there was a span of 11 bases. This CDR3 has 14 residues. The CDR3 nucleotides read TGTGCCAGCAGCGTAAGATGGGGTGGCGGGGAGCTGTTTTTT. This encodes CASSVRWGGGELFF.

V is TRBV10-3 and J is TRBJ1-1, with D maybe TRBD1 (6 bases). The CDR3 runs 14 residues. V was shortened by 4 bases and J by 0 bases, with 9 bases between the two germline ends. CDR1 ENHRY and CDR2 SYGVKD come from the germline V gene. The DNA of the CDR3 is TGTGCCATCAGTGGCGGGGGGCTGAACACTGAAGCTTTCTTT. Translating gives CAISGGGLNTEAFF.